These T cell receptor beta chains were read from a single sample in a study of blood T cell repertoires in COVID-19. Sequencing used immunoSEQ multiplex PCR; TCRdb keeps in-frame clones, though not all of them. Of 300,000 to 400,000 clones listed, around 88% were seen once; the top ten hold approximately 1.6%. The specimen sequenced was peripheral blood. All receptors derive from a woman aged 30 to 39 with COVID-19, enrolled during active disease. Each CDR3 is given with its conserved first and last residue. D genes are given only for firm matches. Size tells how often a clone was seen (once, few, many) or the class of an expanded clone, and some rows leave it out.

clone size,D gene,CDR3 length,V gene,J gene,CDR3 DNA,CDR3 protein
NA,NA,13,TRBV7-7,TRBJ2-1,TGTGCTAGCAGCTTTACTGGGGGGAATGAGCAGTTCTTC,CASSFTGGNEQFF
NA,TRBD2,16,TRBV13,TRBJ2-7,TGTGCCAGCAGCTCCGCCAAGACTAGCGGGGGCGGGGAGCAGTACTTC,CASSSAKTSGGGEQYF
NA,TRBD1,13,TRBV5-1,TRBJ1-2,TGCGCCAGCGGGGAACAGGGGAACTATGGCTACACCTTC,CASGEQGNYGYTF
NA,TRBD1,15,TRBV5-1,TRBJ2-2,TGCGCCAGCAGTGAACAGGGGGCGAACACCGGGGAGCTGTTTTTT,CASSEQGANTGELFF
NA,TRBD1,16,TRBV18,TRBJ1-1,TGTGCCAGCTCACCCCCTGACAGGGGGCGGGAGACTGAAGCTTTCTTT,CASSPPDRGRETEAFF
NA,TRBD1,15,TRBV7-2,TRBJ1-2,TGTGCCAGCAGCTCACAGGGGGCGCCTAACTATGGCTACACCTTC,CASSSQGAPNYGYTF
once,TRBD2,17,TRBV18,TRBJ2-2,TGTGCCAGCTCACCTAAGACTAGCGGGGGTAACACCGGGGAGCTGTTTTTT,CASSPKTSGGNTGELFF
NA,NA,13,TRBV29-1,TRBJ1-6,TGCAGCGTTAGCATGACGGAGAGGTCACCCCTCCACTTT,CSVSMTERSPLHF
once,NA,15,TRBV4-3,TRBJ1-5,TGCGCCAGCAGCCAAGAACCCACAATGATCCAGCCCCAGCATTTT,CASSQEPTMIQPQHF
NA,NA,13,TRBV3-1/TRBV3-2,TRBJ1-1,TGTGCCAGCAGCCAGGCAGGGAACACTGAAGCTTTCTTT,CASSQAGNTEAFF
NA,NA,14,TRBV3-1/TRBV3-2,TRBJ1-5,TGTGCCAGCAGCCATGAGTATAGCAATCAGCCCCAGCATTTT,CASSHEYSNQPQHF
NA,NA,14,TRBV30,TRBJ1-6,TGTGCCTGGAGTTTGGGGCAGCTTAATTCACCCCTCCACTTT,CAWSLGQLNSPLHF
once,TRBD1,15,TRBV11-3,TRBJ2-7,TGTGCCAGCAGCGTAAGGACAGGGGGATCCTACGAGCAGTACTTC,CASSVRTGGSYEQYF
NA,TRBD1,15,TRBV2,TRBJ1-4,TGTGCCAGCAGTGGGACAGGGGGCCACCTAGAAAAACTGTTTTTT,CASSGTGGHLEKLFF
NA,TRBD2,15,TRBV5-4,TRBJ2-1,TGTGCCAGCAGCGCCGGACTAGCGGGAAACAATGAGCAGTTCTTC,CASSAGLAGNNEQFF
NA,TRBD1,14,TRBV6-5,TRBJ2-3,TGTGCCAGCAGGGGGGACAGGGAGGCAGATACGCAGTATTTT,CASRGDREADTQYF
NA,NA,14,TRBV6-5,TRBJ2-3,TGTGCCACCCTGACTGTACCTAGCACAGATACGCAGTATTTT,CATLTVPSTDTQYF
NA,NA,15,TRBV6-2/TRBV6-3,TRBJ2-7,TGTGCCAGCAGTTACGGCAACAGTTGGTTCTACGAGCAGTACTTC,CASSYGNSWFYEQYF
NA,NA,12,TRBV28,TRBJ1-1,TGTGCCAGCAGTTTGAGGAACACTGAAGCTTTCTTT,CASSLRNTEAFF
NA,TRBD2,15,TRBV11-3,TRBJ2-7,TGTGCCAGCAGCGCGGGACTAGCGGACCGCTACGAGCAGTACTTC,CASSAGLADRYEQYF
NA,NA,16,TRBV19,TRBJ1-5,TGTGCCAGTACCACCCATGGACGGGATATCAATCAGCCCCAGCATTTT,CASTTHGRDINQPQHF
once,NA,17,TRBV9,TRBJ2-1,TGTGCCAGCAGCGTAGGAGGGGGGGTCTACAGATACAATGAGCAGTTCTTC,CASSVGGGVYRYNEQFF
NA,NA,14,TRBV10-3,TRBJ2-5,TGTGCCACAACCGCAGGGGTCTGGGAAGAGACCCAGTACTTC,CATTAGVWEETQYF
NA,NA,14,TRBV11-2,TRBJ1-6,TGTGCCAGCAGCTTCGCAGGGGTTCGTTCACCCCTCCACTTT,CASSFAGVRSPLHF
NA,NA,13,TRBV3-1/TRBV3-2,TRBJ1-5,TGTGCCAGCAGCCAAGGAGGGGGTCAGCCCCAGCATTTT,CASSQGGGQPQHF
NA,NA,14,TRBV5-6,TRBJ2-7,TGTGCCAGCAGCTTGATGAGGAGCTCCTACGAGCAGTACTTC,CASSLMRSSYEQYF
once,NA,16,TRBV9,TRBJ2-7,TGTGCCAGCAGCCTAGGGCCACAGGGGGGGTCCTACGAGCAGTACTTC,CASSLGPQGGSYEQYF
once,TRBD1,17,TRBV5-1,TRBJ2-2,TGCGCCAGCAGCTTGCAGGGACAGGGCCATCCAACCGGGGAGCTGTTTTTT,CASSLQGQGHPTGELFF
NA,TRBD1,16,TRBV6-6,TRBJ2-3,TGTGCCAGCAGTTACGCCCGGGACAGTAGCACAGATACGCAGTATTTT,CASSYARDSSTDTQYF
NA,TRBD2,19,TRBV7-8,TRBJ2-3,TGTGCCAGCAGCTTAGCTGCTAGCGGGGGGGCGAACCCGAGAGATACGCAGTATTTT,CASSLAASGGANPRDTQYF
NA,TRBD1,18,TRBV6-6,TRBJ1-2,TGTGCCAGCAGTCCCCGCCTTGGACAGGGGGCGCGTAACTATGGCTACACCTTC,CASSPRLGQGARNYGYTF
few,NA,14,TRBV28,TRBJ1-5,TGTGCCAGCAGTTTTGGCCTCGCCAGTCAGCCCCAGCATTTT,CASSFGLASQPQHF
once,NA,13,TRBV5-4,TRBJ1-2,TGTGCCAGCAGCTTGAGGTGGCGGGCTGGCTACACCTTC,CASSLRWRAGYTF
NA,NA,14,TRBV28,TRBJ1-5,TGTGCCAGCAGTTTCGGGACTTACAATCAGCCCCAGCATTTT,CASSFGTYNQPQHF
NA,TRBD1,16,TRBV7-2,TRBJ2-1,TGTGCCAGCAGCTGGGAGGAGGGACAGGGCTTCAATGAGCAGTTCTTC,CASSWEEGQGFNEQFF
few,TRBD1,16,TRBV29-1,TRBJ1-5,TGCAGCGTGCCTCATCAGGAACAGGGGGTCAATCAGCCCCAGCATTTT,CSVPHQEQGVNQPQHF
NA,NA,11,TRBV20-1,TRBJ1-1,TGCAGTGCTAGAGATTTGGCAGAAGCTTTCTTT,CSARDLAEAFF
NA,TRBD2,14,TRBV7-3,TRBJ2-3,TGTGCCAGCAGCCCAGCGGGGCCGGGAGATACGCAGTATTTT,CASSPAGPGDTQYF
NA,NA,15,TRBV28,TRBJ1-6,TGTGCCAGCAGTGCCCAGGGAAGGGGGAATTCACCCCTCCACTTT,CASSAQGRGNSPLHF
NA,NA,14,TRBV7-8,TRBJ1-1,TGTGCCAGCAGCTTTAGGTTTAGCGACACTGAAGCTTTCTTT,CASSFRFSDTEAFF
once,TRBD2,20,TRBV13,TRBJ2-3,TGTGCCAGCAGCTTAGTCCTTGGACTAGCGGGTATTACTAGCACAGATACGCAGTATTTT,CASSLVLGLAGITSTDTQYF
NA,NA,14,TRBV18,TRBJ1-1,TGTGCCAGCTCAGTAGGGAGGGGGAACACTGAAGCTTTCTTT,CASSVGRGNTEAFF
NA,TRBD1,20,TRBV23-1,TRBJ2-6,TGCGCCAGCAGTCAAAAAGACAGGGGATATCTCCCCTCTGGGGCCAACGTCCTGACTTTC,CASSQKDRGYLPSGANVLTF
NA,TRBD1,16,TRBV4-2,TRBJ1-4,TGTGCCAGCAGCCAAATACAGGGGGTCACTAATGAAAAACTGTTTTTT,CASSQIQGVTNEKLFF
NA,NA,13,TRBV5-5,TRBJ1-1,TGTGCCAGCAGCTTAGTTTCCGGGACTGAAGCTTTCTTT,CASSLVSGTEAFF
NA,TRBD1,15,TRBV3-1/TRBV3-2,TRBJ1-2,TGTGCCAGCAGCCAAAAAGGGGGCTTCCCCTATGGCTACACCTTC,CASSQKGGFPYGYTF
NA,NA,14,TRBV5-4,TRBJ1-4,TGTGCCAGCAGCTTGGGGACAAATAATGAAAAACTGTTTTTT,CASSLGTNNEKLFF
NA,TRBD2,18,TRBV27,TRBJ2-2,TGTGCCAGCAGTTTACTGACGACTAGCGGGGGGGCCGGCGGGGAGCTGTTTTTT,CASSLLTTSGGAGGELFF
NA,TRBD2,19,TRBV6-2/TRBV6-3,TRBJ2-2,TGTGCCAGCAGTTACCGGCGGGCTAGCGGGGGGGCTTGGACCGGGGAGCTGTTTTTT,CASSYRRASGGAWTGELFF